This T cell receptor (beta chain) is drawn from a study of blood T cell repertoires in COVID-19. Study as a whole: Donors in the United States, Italy and Spain gave samples during acute or convalescent COVID-19. The analysed material was cDNA or gDNA that came from T cells, B-cell-depleted T cells, or PBMCs.

Study processing details: Amplified reference gene primers provided the basis for estimating nucleated cell counts. TCRdb's copy holds only in-frame clones and misses some; the assay was immunoSEQ multiplex PCR. The V and J calls and clone size are taken from that table; D and trimming were inferred from the DNA. The sample shows roughly 92,000 clones, roughly nine tenths of them seen only once. The germline V gene has CDR1 SEHNR and CDR2 FQNEAQ (reference sequence). V was clipped by 4 bases and J by 1 base, with 19 bases between them. The CDR3 covers 17 residues. Sequenced material: peripheral blood. The source of this sequence is a man aged 45-65 years with acute or convalescent COVID-19. This chain connects TRBV7-9 to TRBJ1-1, with unresolved D. CDR3 in DNA: TGTGCCAGCAGCTCCGGCCCGCGGGGTCCCACGAACACTGAAGCTTTCTTT. Encoded protein: CASSSGPRGPTNTEAFF. The full variable domain, completed using reference TRBV7-9 and TRBJ1-1, is DTGVSQNPRHKITKRGQNVTFRCDPISEHNRLYWYRQTLGQGPEFLTYFQNEAQLEKSRLLSDRFSAERPKGSFSTLEIQRTEQGDSAMYLCASSSGPRGPTNTEAFFGQGTRLTVV.